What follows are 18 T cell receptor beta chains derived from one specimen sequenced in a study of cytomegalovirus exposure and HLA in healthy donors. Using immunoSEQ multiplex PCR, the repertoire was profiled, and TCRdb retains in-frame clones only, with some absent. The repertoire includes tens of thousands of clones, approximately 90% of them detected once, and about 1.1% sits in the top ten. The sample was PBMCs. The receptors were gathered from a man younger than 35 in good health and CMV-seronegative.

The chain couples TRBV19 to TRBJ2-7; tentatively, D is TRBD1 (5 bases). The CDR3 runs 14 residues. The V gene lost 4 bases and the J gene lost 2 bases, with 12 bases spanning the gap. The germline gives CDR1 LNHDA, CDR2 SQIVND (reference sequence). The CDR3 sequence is CASSKDIPPYEQYF. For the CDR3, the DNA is TGTGCCAGTAGTAAGGACATACCCCCCTACGAGCAGTACTTC.

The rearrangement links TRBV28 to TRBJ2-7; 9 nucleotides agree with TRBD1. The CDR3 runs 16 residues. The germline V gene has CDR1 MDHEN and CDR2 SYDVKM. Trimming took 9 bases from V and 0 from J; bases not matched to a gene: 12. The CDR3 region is CASETGGLTPSYEQYF. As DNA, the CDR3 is TGTGCCAGTGAGACAGGGGGTCTTACCCCCTCCTACGAGCAGTACTTC.

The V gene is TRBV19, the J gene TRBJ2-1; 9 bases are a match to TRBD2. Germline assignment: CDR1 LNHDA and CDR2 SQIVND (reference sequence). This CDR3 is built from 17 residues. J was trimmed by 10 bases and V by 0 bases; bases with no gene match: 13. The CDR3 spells CASSIDPVAGAQREQFF. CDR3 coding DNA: TGTGCCAGTAGTATAGACCCCGTAGCGGGAGCCCAGAGAGAGCAGTTCTTC.

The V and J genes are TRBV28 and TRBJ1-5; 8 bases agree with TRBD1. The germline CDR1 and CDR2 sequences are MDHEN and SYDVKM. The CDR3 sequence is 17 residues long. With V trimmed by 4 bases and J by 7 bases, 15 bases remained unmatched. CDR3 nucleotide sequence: TGTGCCAGCAGTTCTGGCCAGGGGGCGATAGGAGGACAGCCCCAGCATTTT. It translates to CASSSGQGAIGGQPQHF. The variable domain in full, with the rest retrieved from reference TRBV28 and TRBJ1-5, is DVKVTQSSRYLVKRTGEKVFLECVQDMDHENMFWYRQDPGLGLRLIYFSYDVKMKEKGDIPEGYSVSREKKERFSLILESASTNQTSMYLCASSSGQGAIGGQPQHFGDGTRLSIL.

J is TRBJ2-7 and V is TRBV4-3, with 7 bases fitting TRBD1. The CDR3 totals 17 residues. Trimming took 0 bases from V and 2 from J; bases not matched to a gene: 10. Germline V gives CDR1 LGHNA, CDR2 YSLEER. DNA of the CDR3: TGCGCCAGCAGCCAAGAAGCAGTCGGGACAGCTACCTACGAGCAGTACTTC. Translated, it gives CASSQEAVGTATYEQYF.

CDR3 DNA sequence: TGTGCCAGCAGGAGTAACACCGGGGAGCTGTTTTTT. Translated: CASRSNTGELFF. The chain is built from TRBV28 and TRBJ2-2; D not resolved. V gave up 6 bases and J gave up 2 bases, with 4 bases separating them. CDR1 and CDR2 (germline): MDHEN, SYDVKM. The CDR3 covers 12 residues.

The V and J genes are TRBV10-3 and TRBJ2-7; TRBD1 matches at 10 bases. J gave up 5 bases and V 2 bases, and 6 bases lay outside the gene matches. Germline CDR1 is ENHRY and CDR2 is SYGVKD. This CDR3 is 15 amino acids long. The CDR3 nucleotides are TGTGCCATCAGTGAGGCTGACAGGGGGCTCGACGAGCAGTACTTC. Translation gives CAISEADRGLDEQYF.

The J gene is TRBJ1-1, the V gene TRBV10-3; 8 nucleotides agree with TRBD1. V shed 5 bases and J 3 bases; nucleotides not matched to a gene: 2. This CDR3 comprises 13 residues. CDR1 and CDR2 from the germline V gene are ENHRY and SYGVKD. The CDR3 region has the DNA TGTGCCATCAGTTCGGACAGGGACACTGAAGCTTTCTTT. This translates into CAISSDRDTEAFF.

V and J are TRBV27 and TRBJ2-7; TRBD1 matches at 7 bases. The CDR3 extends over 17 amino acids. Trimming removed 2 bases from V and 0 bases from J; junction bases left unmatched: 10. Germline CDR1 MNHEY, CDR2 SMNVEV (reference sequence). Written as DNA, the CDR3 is TGTGCCAGCAGTTTACTGGAGCAGACAGGGAGCTCCTACGAGCAGTACTTC. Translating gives CASSLLEQTGSSYEQYF.

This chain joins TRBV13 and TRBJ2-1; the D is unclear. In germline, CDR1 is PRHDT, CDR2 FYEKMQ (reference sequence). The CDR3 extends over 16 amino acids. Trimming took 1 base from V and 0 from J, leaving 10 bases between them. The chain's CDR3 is CASSLESYGSYNEQFF. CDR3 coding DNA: TGTGCCAGCAGCTTAGAAAGCTACGGCTCCTACAATGAGCAGTTCTTC.

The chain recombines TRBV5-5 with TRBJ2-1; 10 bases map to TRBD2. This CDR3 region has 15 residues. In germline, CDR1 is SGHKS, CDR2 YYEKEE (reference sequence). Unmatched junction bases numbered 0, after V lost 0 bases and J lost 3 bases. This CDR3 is CASSLGTSGYNEQFF. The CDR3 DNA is TGTGCCAGCAGCTTGGGGACTAGCGGCTACAATGAGCAGTTCTTC.

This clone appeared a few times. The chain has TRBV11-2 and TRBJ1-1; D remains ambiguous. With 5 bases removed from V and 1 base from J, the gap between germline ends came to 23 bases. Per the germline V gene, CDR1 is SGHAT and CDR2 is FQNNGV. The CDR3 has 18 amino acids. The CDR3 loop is CASSPPLPLIRGNTEAFF. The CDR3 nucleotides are TGTGCCAGCAGCCCCCCACTTCCCCTCATTCGAGGGAACACTGAAGCTTTCTTT.

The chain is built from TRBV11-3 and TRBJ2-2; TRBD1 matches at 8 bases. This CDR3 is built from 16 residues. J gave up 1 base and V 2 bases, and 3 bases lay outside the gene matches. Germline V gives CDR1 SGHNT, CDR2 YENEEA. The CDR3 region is CASSLFGTGNTGELFF. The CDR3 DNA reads TGTGCCAGCAGCTTATTTGGGACAGGGAACACCGGGGAGCTGTTTTTT.

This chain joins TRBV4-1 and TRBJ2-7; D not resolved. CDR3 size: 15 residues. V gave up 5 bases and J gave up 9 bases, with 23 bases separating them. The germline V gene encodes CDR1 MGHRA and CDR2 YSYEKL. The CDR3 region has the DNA TGCGCCAGCAGCGCCCAAACAGATGCCTACGAAGGGCAGTACTTC. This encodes CASSAQTDAYEGQYF.

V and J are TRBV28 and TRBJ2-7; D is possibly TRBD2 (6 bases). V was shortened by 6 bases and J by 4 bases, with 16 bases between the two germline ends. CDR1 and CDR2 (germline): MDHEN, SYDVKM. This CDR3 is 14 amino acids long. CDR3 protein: CASRGTLLGYEQYF. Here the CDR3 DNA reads TGTGCCAGCAGGGGGACTTTACTGGGTTACGAGCAGTACTTC.

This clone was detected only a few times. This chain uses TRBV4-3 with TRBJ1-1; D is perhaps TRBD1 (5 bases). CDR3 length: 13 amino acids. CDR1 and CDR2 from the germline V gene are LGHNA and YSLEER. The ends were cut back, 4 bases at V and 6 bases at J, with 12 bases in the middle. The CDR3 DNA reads TGCGCCAGCAGCCGGGGGGGGAGAGCTGAAGCTTTCTTT. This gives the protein CASSRGGRAEAFF.

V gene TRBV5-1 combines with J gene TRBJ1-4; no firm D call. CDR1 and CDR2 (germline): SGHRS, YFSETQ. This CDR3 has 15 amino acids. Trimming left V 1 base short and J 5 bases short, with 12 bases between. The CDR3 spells CASSLIGEKNEKLFF. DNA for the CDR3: TGCGCCAGCAGCTTGATTGGAGAAAAAAATGAAAAACTGTTTTTT.

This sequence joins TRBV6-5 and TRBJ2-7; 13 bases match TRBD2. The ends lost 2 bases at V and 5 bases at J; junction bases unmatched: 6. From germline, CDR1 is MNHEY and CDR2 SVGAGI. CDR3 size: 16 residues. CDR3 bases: TGTGCCAGCAGTTACGACGGACTAGCGGGAGAGGACGAGCAGTACTTC. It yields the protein CASSYDGLAGEDEQYF.